The clone carrying this T cell receptor beta chain showed up many times. Its antigen is currently unknown. The data stem from a study of tumor-infiltrating lymphocytes in primary liver carcinoma. Study information: The patients included men and women who were aged 30 to 69 years. Study results and limitations: Compared with tumor region pairs, tumor-adjacent and tumor-blood pairs overlapped less.

The V gene's germline CDR1 is MNHEY and CDR2 SVGEGT. The V end was cut by 2 bases, the J end by 5 bases, with 9 bases between. The length of the CDR3 is 14 residues. TCR beta cDNA was reverse-transcribed from 500 to 550 ng of total RNA. The reaction used a constant-region primer and ProtoScript II reverse transcriptase. Investigators got TCR beta libraries out of three nested multiplex PCR rounds, done with slightly modified ARM-PCR. A C-beta reverse primer was combined with TRBV1-TRBV30 forward primers in the first two PCR rounds, and each round had roughly 9 cycles. One entry per CDR3 protein results from TCRdb running MiXCR on the multiplex PCR reads. The sample gives around 71,000 distinct CDR3 sequences, 70% to 75% of which show up once; approximately 14% is in the top ten. Taking about 20-31 mg of unsorted bulk tissue, the authors co-extracted RNA and DNA. Each tumor was sampled at four poles and its centre.

This chain joins TRBV6-2 or TRBV6-3 and TRBJ2-2; D might be TRBD1 (6 bases). The sample taken for sequencing was liver tumor tissue from sampling region 4. The subset denotes: tumor region T4, right-lateral pole. This TCR was recovered from a woman aged 55-75 years with primary liver carcinoma and hepatitis B virus infection. The CDR3 spells CASSYGGQTGELFF. The CDR3 DNA reads as TGTGCCAGCAGTTACGGCGGACAGACCGGGGAGCTGTTTTTT.